The rows below give T cell receptor beta chains drawn from one sample of a study of beta chain features in type 1 diabetes. Using immunoSEQ multiplex PCR, the repertoire was profiled, and TCRdb retains in-frame clones only, with some absent. Among about 230,000 clones listed, under 20% were seen once. Sequenced: naive CD4+ T cells from blood. These receptors came from a man between 25 and 39 years old with type 1 diabetes. CDR3s include the opening cysteine and the closing phenylalanine or tryptophan. Clone size is not always given. Where it is, it says once, few, many or a class for expanded clones.

abundance	v_gene	j_gene	CDR3aa
-	TRBV4-2	TRBJ1-4	CASSQAQLFF
few	TRBV29-1	TRBJ2-5	CSVDSGVGETQYF
few	TRBV7-3	TRBJ2-5	CASSLGGAPQETQYF
few	TRBV2	TRBJ2-1	CASTDQGQGRNNEQFF
-	TRBV27	TRBJ2-7	CASSPRGGRTYEQYF
few	TRBV10-3	TRBJ2-3	CAISDHLSPQADTQYF
-	TRBV4-3	TRBJ1-3	CASSQGGRGGGNTIYF
-	TRBV6-1	TRBJ2-5	CASSLNQETQYF
-	TRBV6-6	TRBJ2-7	CASSIQSSEQYF
-	TRBV2	TRBJ2-1	CASSASSGLGNEQFF
few	TRBV7-9	TRBJ2-5	CASSFASAQETQYF
-	TRBV7-8	TRBJ1-1	CASSLIGGTEAFF
few	TRBV30	TRBJ2-5	CAWSHETQYF
-	TRBV7-2	TRBJ1-5	CASSSRAGSPSGGPQHF
few	TRBV14	TRBJ2-7	CASSPDFTYEQYF
-	TRBV20-1	TRBJ2-7	CSVRDHYEQYF
few	TRBV10-3	TRBJ1-5	CAISESLGQPQHF
few	TRBV30	TRBJ2-7	CAWRGLAGNEQYF
few	TRBV4-2	TRBJ2-7	CASSQDLGGDQSYEQYF
-	TRBV9	TRBJ2-5	CASSPGADTRKETQYF
few	TRBV29-1	TRBJ2-5	CSVGQGETQYF
-	TRBV7-9	TRBJ1-3	CASSLGSGSGNTIYF
-	TRBV7-9	TRBJ1-1	CASSVQGLMNTEAFF
few	TRBV28	TRBJ2-7	CASSLTGPYEQYF
-	TRBV11-2	TRBJ2-5	CASSLGASGRIMETQYF
-	TRBV30	TRBJ1-5	CAWSVRGLRRPQHF
-	TRBV5-4	TRBJ2-7	CASSLGTSGYSSYEQYF
-	TRBV29-1	TRBJ1-1	CSVTGVGTEAFF
few	TRBV27	TRBJ2-5	CASSFRARGTETQYF
-	TRBV5-1	TRBJ2-7	CASSLDPPGQRYEQYF
few	TRBV14	TRBJ2-2	CASSQAEPGELFF
-	TRBV7-2	TRBJ2-3	CASSLNERVKSDTQYF
few	TRBV2	TRBJ2-1	CASRRAVGEFF